This T cell receptor beta chain originates from a study of siplizumab effects on memory and regulatory T cells. Study results and limitations: For mappable alloreactive CD4+ clones, the mean Treg-derived fraction was around 69% with siplizumab and 25% to 30% in controls. There appeared to be greater diversity in naive T cells than in memory cells, and naive T cells seemed major contributors to the alloresponse. No assignable naive or memory phenotype existed for roughly 75-95% of proliferating CD4+ or CD8+ clones. Alloreactive sequences traceable to unstimulated CD4+ memory cells were significantly reduced by siplizumab.

TCRdb keeps only in-frame clones here, not all; method: immunoSEQ multiplex PCR. The data show over 70,000 clones, over 80% seen once. Germline assignment: CDR1 LGHNT and CDR2 FRNRAP. This CDR3 region has 16 residues. The V and J ends lost 6 bases and 3 bases, in that order; junction bases with no gene match: 12. To note about this clone: Its target is not known.

This chain links TRBV12-5 with TRBJ2-7, with TRBD1 matching over 9 bases. This TCR derives from a human donor in good health. The sample comprised CD4+ T cells sorted from blood. CDR3 DNA sequence: TGTGCTAGTGGACCGCCGCTCCGGGACAGGGACTACGAGCAGTACTTC. Translating it yields CASGPPLRDRDYEQYF.